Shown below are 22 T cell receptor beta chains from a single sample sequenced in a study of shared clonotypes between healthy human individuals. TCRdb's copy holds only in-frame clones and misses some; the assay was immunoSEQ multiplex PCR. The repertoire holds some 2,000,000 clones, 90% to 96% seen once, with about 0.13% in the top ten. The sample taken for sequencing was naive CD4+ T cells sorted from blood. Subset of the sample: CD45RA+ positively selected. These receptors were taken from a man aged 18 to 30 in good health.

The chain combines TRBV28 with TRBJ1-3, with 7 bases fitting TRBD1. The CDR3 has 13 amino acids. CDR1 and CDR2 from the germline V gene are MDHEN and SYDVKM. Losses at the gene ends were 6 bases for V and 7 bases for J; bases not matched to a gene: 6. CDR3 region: CASSPRQGNTIYF. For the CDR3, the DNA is TGTGCCAGCAGCCCCCGACAGGGTAACACCATATATTTT. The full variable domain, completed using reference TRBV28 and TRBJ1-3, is DVKVTQSSRYLVKRTGEKVFLECVQDMDHENMFWYRQDPGLGLRLIYFSYDVKMKEKGDIPEGYSVSREKKERFSLILESASTNQTSMYLCASSPRQGNTIYFGEGSWLTVV.

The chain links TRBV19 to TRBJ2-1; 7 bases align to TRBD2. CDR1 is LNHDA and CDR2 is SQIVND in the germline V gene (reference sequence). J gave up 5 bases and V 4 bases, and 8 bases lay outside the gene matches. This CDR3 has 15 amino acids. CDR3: CASSKASGSNNEQFF. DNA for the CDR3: TGTGCCAGTAGTAAGGCTAGCGGATCAAACAATGAGCAGTTCTTC.

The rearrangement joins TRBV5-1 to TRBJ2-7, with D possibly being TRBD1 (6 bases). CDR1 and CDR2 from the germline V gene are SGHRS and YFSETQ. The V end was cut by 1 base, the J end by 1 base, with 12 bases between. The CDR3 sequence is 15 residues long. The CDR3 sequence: CASSLSTRGSYEQYF. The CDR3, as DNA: TGCGCCAGCAGCTTGTCCACCAGGGGATCCTACGAGCAGTACTTC.

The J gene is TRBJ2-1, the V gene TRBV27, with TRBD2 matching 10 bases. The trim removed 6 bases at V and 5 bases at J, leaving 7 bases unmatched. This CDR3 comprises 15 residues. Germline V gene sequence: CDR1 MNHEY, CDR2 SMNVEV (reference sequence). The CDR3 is CASSAAGGPHNEQFF. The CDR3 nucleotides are TGTGCCAGCAGCGCAGCGGGAGGGCCCCACAATGAGCAGTTCTTC.

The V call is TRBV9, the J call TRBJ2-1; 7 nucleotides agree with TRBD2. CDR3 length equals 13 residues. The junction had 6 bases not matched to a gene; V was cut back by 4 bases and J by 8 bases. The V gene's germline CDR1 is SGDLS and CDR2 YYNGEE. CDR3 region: CASSRTSTYEQFF. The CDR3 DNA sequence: TGTGCCAGCAGCCGGACTAGTACCTATGAGCAGTTCTTC.

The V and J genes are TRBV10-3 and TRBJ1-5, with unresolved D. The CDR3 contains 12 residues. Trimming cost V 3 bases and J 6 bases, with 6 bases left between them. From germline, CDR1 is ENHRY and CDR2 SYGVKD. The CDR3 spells CAISDRVQPQHF. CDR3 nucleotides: TGTGCCATCAGTGATCGGGTTCAGCCCCAGCATTTT.

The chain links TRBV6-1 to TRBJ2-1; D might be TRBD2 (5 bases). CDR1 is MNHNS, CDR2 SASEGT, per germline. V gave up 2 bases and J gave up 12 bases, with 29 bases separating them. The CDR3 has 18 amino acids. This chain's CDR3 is CASSERMAGGLSGVRQFF. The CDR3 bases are TGTGCCAGCAGTGAAAGGATGGCAGGAGGCCTTTCCGGGGTTCGGCAGTTCTTC.

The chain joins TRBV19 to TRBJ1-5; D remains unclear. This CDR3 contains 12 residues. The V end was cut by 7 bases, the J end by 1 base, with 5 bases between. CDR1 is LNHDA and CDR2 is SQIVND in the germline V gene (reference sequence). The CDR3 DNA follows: TGTGCCAGTACTCACAGCAATCAGCCCCAGCATTTT. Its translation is CASTHSNQPQHF. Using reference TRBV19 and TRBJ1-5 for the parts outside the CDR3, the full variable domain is DGGITQSPKYLFRKEGQNVTLSCEQNLNHDAMYWYRQDPGQGLRLIYYSQIVNDFQKGDIAEGYSVSREKKESFPLTVTSAQKNPTAFYLCASTHSNQPQHFGDGTRLSIL.

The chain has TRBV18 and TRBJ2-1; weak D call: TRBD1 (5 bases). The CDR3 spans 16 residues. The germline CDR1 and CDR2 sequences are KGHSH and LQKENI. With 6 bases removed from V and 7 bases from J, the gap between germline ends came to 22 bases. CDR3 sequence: CASSRQGGPQENEQFF. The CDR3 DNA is TGTGCCAGCTCGCGCCAGGGCGGACCTCAAGAAAATGAGCAGTTCTTC.

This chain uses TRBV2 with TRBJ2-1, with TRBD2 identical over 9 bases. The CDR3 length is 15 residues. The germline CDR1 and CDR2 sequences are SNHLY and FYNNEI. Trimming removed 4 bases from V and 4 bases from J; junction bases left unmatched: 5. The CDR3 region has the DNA TGTGCCAGCAGTGTGGGCGGGAGGGATTACAATGAGCAGTTCTTC. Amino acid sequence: CASSVGGRDYNEQFF.

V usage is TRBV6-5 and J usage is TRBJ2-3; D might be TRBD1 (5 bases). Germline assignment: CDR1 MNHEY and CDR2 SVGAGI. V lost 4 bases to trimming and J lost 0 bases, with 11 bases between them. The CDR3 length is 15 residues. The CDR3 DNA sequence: TGTGCCAGCAGTTCGGACATCAGTAGCACAGATACGCAGTATTTT. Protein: CASSSDISSTDTQYF.

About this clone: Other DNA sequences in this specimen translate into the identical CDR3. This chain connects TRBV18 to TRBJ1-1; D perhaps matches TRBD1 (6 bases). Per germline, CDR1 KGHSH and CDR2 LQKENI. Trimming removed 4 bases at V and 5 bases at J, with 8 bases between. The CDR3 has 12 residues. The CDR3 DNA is TGTGCCAGCTCACGAGGGGGGACTGAAGCTTTCTTT. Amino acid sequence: CASSRGGTEAFF.

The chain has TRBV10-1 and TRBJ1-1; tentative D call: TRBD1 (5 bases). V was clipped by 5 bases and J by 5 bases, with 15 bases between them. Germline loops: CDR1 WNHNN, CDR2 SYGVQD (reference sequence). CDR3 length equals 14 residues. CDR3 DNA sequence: TGCGCCAGCAGTTCTCAGGGTGTGGGGACTGAAGCTTTCTTT. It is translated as CASSSQGVGTEAFF.

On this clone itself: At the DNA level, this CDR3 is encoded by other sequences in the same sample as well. The CDR3 spells CASSPIAGVGDTQYF. Written as DNA, the CDR3 is TGTGCCAGCAGCCCAATAGCGGGAGTAGGAGATACGCAGTATTTT. The genes are TRBV7-9 and TRBJ2-3; 9 nucleotides align to TRBD2. Germline-derived CDR1 and CDR2 are SEHNR and FQNEAQ (reference sequence). This CDR3 is 15 amino acids long. J was trimmed by 5 bases and V by 5 bases; bases with no gene match: 8.

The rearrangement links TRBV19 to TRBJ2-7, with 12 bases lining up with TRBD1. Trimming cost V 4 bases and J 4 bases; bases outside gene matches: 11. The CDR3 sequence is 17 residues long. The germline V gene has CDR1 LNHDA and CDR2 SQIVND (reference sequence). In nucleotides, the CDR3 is TGTGCCAGTAGTAAGCTACCGGGACAGGGGGCCTCTTACGAGCAGTACTTC. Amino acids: CASSKLPGQGASYEQYF.

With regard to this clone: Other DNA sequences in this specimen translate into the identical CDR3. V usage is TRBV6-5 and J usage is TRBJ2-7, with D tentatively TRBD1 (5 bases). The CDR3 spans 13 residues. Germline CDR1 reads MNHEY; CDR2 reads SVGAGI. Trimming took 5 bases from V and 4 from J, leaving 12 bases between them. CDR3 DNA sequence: TGTGCCAGCAGTCCCGGACACCTTTACGAGCAGTACTTC. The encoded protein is CASSPGHLYEQYF.

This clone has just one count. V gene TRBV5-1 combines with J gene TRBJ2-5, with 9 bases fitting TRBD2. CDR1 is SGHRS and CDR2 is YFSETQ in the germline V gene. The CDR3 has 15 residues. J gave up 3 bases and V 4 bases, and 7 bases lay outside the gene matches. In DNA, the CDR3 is TGCGCCAGCAGCGTTGCGGGGGGGCGCGAAGAGACCCAGTACTTC. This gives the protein CASSVAGGREETQYF.

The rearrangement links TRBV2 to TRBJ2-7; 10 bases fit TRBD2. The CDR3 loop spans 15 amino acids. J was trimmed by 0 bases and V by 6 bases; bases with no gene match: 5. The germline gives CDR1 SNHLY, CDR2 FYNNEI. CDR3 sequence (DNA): TGTGCCAGCAGCCTACTAGCGGGGAACTCCTACGAGCAGTACTTC. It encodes CASSLLAGNSYEQYF.

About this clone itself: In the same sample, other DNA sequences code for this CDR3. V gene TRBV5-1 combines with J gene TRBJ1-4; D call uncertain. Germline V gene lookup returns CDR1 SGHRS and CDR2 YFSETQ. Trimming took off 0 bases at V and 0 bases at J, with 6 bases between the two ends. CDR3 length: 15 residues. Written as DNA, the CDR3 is TGCGCCAGCAGCTTGGTGGGAGCAACTAATGAAAAACTGTTTTTT. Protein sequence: CASSLVGATNEKLFF.

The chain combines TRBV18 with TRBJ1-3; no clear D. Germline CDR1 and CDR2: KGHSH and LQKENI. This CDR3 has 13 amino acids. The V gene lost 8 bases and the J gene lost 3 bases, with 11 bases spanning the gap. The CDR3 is CASLLYNGNTIYF. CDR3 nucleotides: TGTGCCAGCCTACTCTATAATGGAAACACCATATATTTT.

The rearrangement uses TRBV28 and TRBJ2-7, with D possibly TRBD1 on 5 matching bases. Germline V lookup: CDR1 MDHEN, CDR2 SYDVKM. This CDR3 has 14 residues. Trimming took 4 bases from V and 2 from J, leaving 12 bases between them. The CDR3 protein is CASSSPDNPYEQYF. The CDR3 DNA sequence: TGTGCCAGCAGTTCGCCGGACAACCCCTACGAGCAGTACTTC.

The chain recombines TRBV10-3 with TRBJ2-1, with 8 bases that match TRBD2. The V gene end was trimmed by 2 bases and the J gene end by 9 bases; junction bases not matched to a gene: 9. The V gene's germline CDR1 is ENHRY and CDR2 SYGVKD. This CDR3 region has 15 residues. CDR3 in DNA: TGTGCCATCAGTGAGCAGGCGGGAGGTGCGGGTGAGCAGTTCTTC. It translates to CAISEQAGGAGEQFF.